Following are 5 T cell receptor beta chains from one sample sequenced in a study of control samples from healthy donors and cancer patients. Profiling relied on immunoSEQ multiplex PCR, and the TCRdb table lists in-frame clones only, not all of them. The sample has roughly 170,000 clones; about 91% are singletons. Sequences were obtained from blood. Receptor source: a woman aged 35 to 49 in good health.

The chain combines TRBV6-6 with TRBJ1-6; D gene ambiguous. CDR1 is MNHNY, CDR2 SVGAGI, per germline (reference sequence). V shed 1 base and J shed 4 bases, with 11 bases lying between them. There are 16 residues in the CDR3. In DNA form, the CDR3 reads TGTGCCAGCAGTTACTATGGGGAAAGTTATAATTCACCCCTCCACTTT. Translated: CASSYYGESYNSPLHF.

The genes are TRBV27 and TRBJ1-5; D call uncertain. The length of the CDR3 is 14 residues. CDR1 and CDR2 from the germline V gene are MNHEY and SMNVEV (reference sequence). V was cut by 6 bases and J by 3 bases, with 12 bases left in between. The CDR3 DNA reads TGTGCCAGCAGAACGGTAGGCTCCAATCAGCCCCAGCATTTT. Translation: CASRTVGSNQPQHF.

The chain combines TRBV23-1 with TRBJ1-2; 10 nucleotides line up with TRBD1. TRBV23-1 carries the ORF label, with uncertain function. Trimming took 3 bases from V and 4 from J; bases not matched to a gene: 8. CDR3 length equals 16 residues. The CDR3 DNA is TGCGCCAGCAGTCATACGGGACAGGGGCCTTGCTATGGCTACACCTTC. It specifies CASSHTGQGPCYGYTF.

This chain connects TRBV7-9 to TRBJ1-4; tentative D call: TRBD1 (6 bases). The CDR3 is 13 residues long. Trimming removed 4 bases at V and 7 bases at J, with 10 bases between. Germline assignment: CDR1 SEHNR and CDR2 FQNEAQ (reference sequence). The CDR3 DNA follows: TGTGCCAGCAGCTCCCAGGGGAGTGAAAAACTGTTTTTT. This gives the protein CASSSQGSEKLFF.

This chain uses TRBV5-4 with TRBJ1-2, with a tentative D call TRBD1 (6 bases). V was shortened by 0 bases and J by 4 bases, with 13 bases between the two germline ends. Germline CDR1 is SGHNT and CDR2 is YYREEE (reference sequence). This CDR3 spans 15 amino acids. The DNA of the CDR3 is TGTGCCAGCAGCTTGGAGCCAGGGGATATCTATGGCTACACCTTC. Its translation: CASSLEPGDIYGYTF.